The text below deals with one TCR beta chain. The target antigen is unknown. Looked up from germline, CDR1 is SGHRS and CDR2 is YFSETQ. This CDR3 comprises 16 residues. Trimming removed 1 base from V and 4 bases from J; junction bases left unmatched: 8. Libraries were prepared by immunoSEQ multiplex PCR; TCRdb keeps only in-frame clonotypes and omits some of them. The top ten hold nearly 25% of the sample, which has about 72,000 clones, over 75% seen once. The record originates from a study of T cell responses to AZD1222 COVID-19 vaccine. General observations from the study: Among those given AZD1222, only 6 or 7 were seropositive at baseline.

The clonotype comes from an adult in good health. This sequence joins TRBV5-1 and TRBJ2-5; TRBD2 aligns across 9 bases. Specimen: peripheral blood, collected on day 0 of AZD1222 vaccination. CDR3 nucleotides: TGCGCCAGCAGCTTGCAGCCTAGCGGGAATTCAGAGACCCAGTACTTC. Translated: CASSLQPSGNSETQYF. The full variable domain, its missing parts supplied by reference TRBV5-1 and TRBJ2-5, is KAGVTQTPRYLIKTRGQQVTLSCSPISGHRSVSWYQQTPGQGLQFLFEYFSETQRNKGNFPGRFSGRQFSNSRSEMNVSTLELGDSALYLCASSLQPSGNSETQYFGPGTRLLVL.